The rows below give T cell receptor beta chains drawn from one sample of a study of T cells in tuberculosis. Repertoires were generated with immunoSEQ multiplex PCR, while TCRdb's copy carries only in-frame clones and drops some. The sample lists 20,000 to 25,000 clones; approximately 94% were seen once. The sequenced sample was PBMCs. The receptor source for this set is a donor between 5 and 29 years old with latent tuberculosis or without tuberculosis infection. Some clones in this sample may be carry-over from other donors' samples. The CDR3 runs from the conserved cysteine through the conserved F or W. D genes are given only for firm matches. The size field is filled for only some rows; it gives once, few, many or a size class.

.	TRBJ1-5	TRBV19	once	TGTGCCAGTAGTATTGGGCATAGCAATCAGCCCCAGCATTTT	CASSIGHSNQPQHF
.	TRBJ2-7	TRBV14	.	TGTGCCAGCAGCAGACTCGGGTTATACAGGCTTCCCTACGAGCAGTACTTC	CASSRLGLYRLPYEQYF
.	TRBJ1-1	TRBV18	.	TGTGCCAGCTCACCGGTACAAGACTCAGCGAACACTGAAGCTTTCTTT	CASSPVQDSANTEAFF
TRBD1	TRBJ1-1	TRBV10-3	.	TGTGCCATCAGTGGGGACAGGGCGGGATTCGCTTTCTTT	CAISGDRAGFAFF
.	TRBJ1-1	TRBV18	.	TGTGCCAGCTCCCAACACACAGGTGAAGGCACTGAAGCTTTCTTT	CASSQHTGEGTEAFF
.	TRBJ2-1	TRBV29-1	.	TGCAGCGTTGAAGGGGCGAGGGATGAGCAGTTCTTC	CSVEGARDEQFF
.	TRBJ1-1	TRBV6-1	few	TGTGCCAGCAGTGAATGGGGGGACACTGAAGCTTTCTTT	CASSEWGDTEAFF
.	TRBJ1-5	TRBV27	.	TGTGCCAGCAGTCCCCGGTCGGGGATGGGCAATCAGCCCCAGCATTTT	CASSPRSGMGNQPQHF
.	TRBJ2-2	TRBV7-8	.	TGTGCCAGCAGCTCTTGGACACTCACCGGGGAGCTGTTTTTT	CASSSWTLTGELFF
.	TRBJ2-7	TRBV7-6	.	TGTGCCAGCAGCTTTTCTCCAGGGTCCTACGAGCAGTACTTC	CASSFSPGSYEQYF
.	TRBJ2-7	TRBV11-1	.	TGTGCCAGCAGCTTATCGGTTTCCTACGAGCAGTACTTC	CASSLSVSYEQYF
.	TRBJ1-6	TRBV11-2	.	TGTGCCAGCAGCGGGGCTAATGATTCACCCCTCCACTTT	CASSGANDSPLHF
.	TRBJ2-5	TRBV30	once	TGTGCCTGGAGTACAGGGATGGACAGACCTCAAGAGACCCAGTACTTC	CAWSTGMDRPQETQYF
TRBD1	TRBJ1-2	TRBV5-6	.	TGTGCCAGCAGCTCCGGGGACAGGGAGACTGGGGGCTACACCTTC	CASSSGDRETGGYTF
TRBD1	TRBJ2-7	TRBV27	.	TGTGCCAGCCAATCCGGGACAGGGTCCTACGAGCAGTACTTC	CASQSGTGSYEQYF
TRBD1	TRBJ2-7	TRBV5-8	.	TGTGCCAGCACCAACCTAAGGGGGACAGGGTTCCACGAGCAGTACTTC	CASTNLRGTGFHEQYF
TRBD1	TRBJ1-3	TRBV6-5	.	TGTGCCAGCAGTACGGGACAGGGGGCTGGAAACACCATATATTTT	CASSTGQGAGNTIYF
TRBD1	TRBJ2-7	TRBV7-8	.	TGTGCCAGCAGCTTTATCCGGACAGGGACAATCTACGAGCAGTACTTC	CASSFIRTGTIYEQYF
.	TRBJ2-5	TRBV11-2	.	TGTGCCAGCAGCTTTTCAGGGGAGGGTTTCGCTTTGGAGACCCAGTACTTC	CASSFSGEGFALETQYF
TRBD2	TRBJ2-7	TRBV9	.	TGTGCCAGCGGCCCGGGACTAGCGGGAAACGAGCAGTACTTC	CASGPGLAGNEQYF
TRBD1	TRBJ1-5	TRBV27	.	TGTGCCAGCAGTTCCGGGACAGGGGTTTGGCAGCCCCAGCATTTT	CASSSGTGVWQPQHF
TRBD1	TRBJ1-6	TRBV6-5	.	TGTGCCAGCAGTTCGGACAGGGTTTTTAATTCACCCCTCCACTTT	CASSSDRVFNSPLHF
TRBD2	TRBJ2-3	TRBV7-9	.	TGTGCCAGCAGCTTAGGGAGTCCTAGCGGGGCCACCTTCACAGATACGCAGTATTTT	CASSLGSPSGATFTDTQYF
TRBD1	TRBJ2-6	TRBV2	.	TGTGCCAGCAGTGAAAGGACAGGCCCCGGGGGGGCCAACGTCCTGACTTTC	CASSERTGPGGANVLTF
TRBD1	TRBJ1-5	TRBV11-2	once	TGTGCCAGCAGCTTAGATGACAGGGTTTATCAGCCCCAGCATTTT	CASSLDDRVYQPQHF
.	TRBJ1-3	TRBV28	.	TGTGCCAGCAGGACCGGAGGATTAGGAAACACCATATATTTT	CASRTGGLGNTIYF
.	TRBJ1-5	TRBV19	.	TGTGCCAGTAGTATAGATCGGAGGGTAGGCCAGCCCCAGCATTTT	CASSIDRRVGQPQHF
.	TRBJ2-7	TRBV6-1	once	TGTGCCAGCAGTTCCGAGCGGATACAGTACTTC	CASSSERIQYF
.	TRBJ1-1	TRBV9	.	TGTGCCAGCAGCGTAGTTGTGGGGGCCACTGAAGCTTTCTTT	CASSVVVGATEAFF
TRBD1	TRBJ1-1	TRBV7-6	.	TGTGCCTCCAGGAGGACAGGGGGGAATGGTGAAGCTTTCTTT	CASRRTGGNGEAFF
.	TRBJ2-6	TRBV14	.	TGTGCCAGCAGCCGAACAGGGAGCCTCCACAACGTCCTGACTTTC	CASSRTGSLHNVLTF
.	TRBJ1-5	TRBV18	few	TGTGCCAGCTCACCAGACAGAGATCAGCCCCAGCATTTT	CASSPDRDQPQHF
TRBD2	TRBJ2-5	TRBV9	.	TGTGCCAGCGGGCCCGCTTGGACTAGCGGGAGAGGAAAGACCCAGTACTTC	CASGPAWTSGRGKTQYF
TRBD1	TRBJ1-1	TRBV29-1	.	TGCAGCGTTGAAGAAGGGACAGCCACTGAAGCTTTCTTT	CSVEEGTATEAFF
.	TRBJ1-5	TRBV15	.	TGTGCCACCAGCAGATGGACGGGGAGCAATCAGCCCCAGCATTTT	CATSRWTGSNQPQHF
.	TRBJ2-7	TRBV16	.	TGTGCCAGCAGCCCGGCAGGTCGCGAGCAGTACTTC	CASSPAGREQYF
.	TRBJ2-1	TRBV19	once	TGTGCCAGTAGTTCCCAGCCGGGACTGCTCTCGAATGAGCAGTTCTTC	CASSSQPGLLSNEQFF